These 15 T cell receptor beta chains originate from one sample sequenced in a study of technical replicates of blood from several donors. Produced via immunoSEQ multiplex PCR; TCRdb's table is partial and in-frame only. The sample lists more than 90,000 clones; approximately 96% were seen once. The specimen was T cells isolated from PBMCs. Receptors were obtained from a human donor in good health.

The table lists this clone with a few counts. The CDR3 loop reads CASMLSSTDTQYF. The CDR3 nucleotides read TGTGCCAGTATGCTGAGTAGCACAGATACGCAGTATTTT. The chain couples TRBV19 to TRBJ2-3; D remains unclear. Trimming pared 7 bases from V and 0 bases from J, leaving 8 bases between. This CDR3 spans 13 amino acids. CDR1 and CDR2 (germline): LNHDA, SQIVND (reference sequence).

CDR3 in DNA: TGTGCCAGCAGCCATCAGGGAAAGGGCGCCTTAGACAATGAGCAGTTCTTC. It is translated as CASSHQGKGALDNEQFF. This chain joins TRBV7-2 and TRBJ2-1; maybe TRBD1 (5 bases). Germline assignment: CDR1 SGHTA and CDR2 FQGNSA. CDR3 length: 17 residues. The V end lost 5 bases, the J end lost 5 bases, and 22 bases lay between the germline ends.

The V call is TRBV11-3, the J call TRBJ1-1; a possible D gene is TRBD1 (6 bases). This CDR3 contains 17 residues. Germline loops: CDR1 SGHNT, CDR2 YENEEA. Trimming pared 2 bases from V and 0 bases from J, leaving 16 bases between. The CDR3 protein is CASSLHDRLLMNTEAFF. As DNA, the CDR3 is TGTGCCAGCAGCTTACACGACAGGTTGTTAATGAACACTGAAGCTTTCTTT. The full variable domain, completed using reference TRBV11-3 and TRBJ1-1, is EAGVVQSPRYKIIEKKQPVAFWCNPISGHNTLYWYLQNLGQGPELLIRYENEEAVDDSQLPKDRFSAERLKGVDSTLKIQPAELGDSAVYLCASSLHDRLLMNTEAFFGQGTRLTVV.

The gene calls are TRBV12-5 and TRBJ1-1; 9 bases agree with TRBD1. Per germline, CDR1 LGHNT and CDR2 FRNRAP. Trimming took 5 bases from V and 4 from J; bases not matched to a gene: 2. The CDR3 covers 13 residues. The DNA for the CDR3 is TGTGCTAGTGGTGAACAGGGGGCCACTGAAGCTTTCTTT. Encoded protein: CASGEQGATEAFF.

The chain carries TRBV11-2 and TRBJ2-5, with D perhaps TRBD2 (6 bases). The germline V and J ends were trimmed by 9 bases and 2 bases, with 13 bases remaining between them. The germline V gene encodes CDR1 SGHAT and CDR2 FQNNGV. The CDR3 is 13 residues long. The CDR3 sequence: CASSGHQQETQYF. CDR3 nucleotide sequence: TGTGCCAGTAGCGGACATCAACAAGAGACCCAGTACTTC.

The rearrangement joins TRBV20-1 to TRBJ2-3, with D possibly being TRBD1 (5 bases). Germline V gene lookup returns CDR1 DFQATT and CDR2 SNEGSKA (reference sequence). The V and J ends lost 6 bases and 14 bases respectively, with 18 bases between them. The CDR3 runs to 11 residues. CDR3 in amino acids: CSAPTAGWGYF. CDR3 DNA sequence: TGCAGTGCCCCTACGGCAGGGTGGGGGTATTTT.

The chain carries TRBV29-1 and TRBJ2-7, with a weak D call TRBD1 (5 bases). The length of the CDR3 is 14 residues. The V and J ends lost 7 bases and 5 bases respectively, with 21 bases between them. In germline, CDR1 is SQVTM, CDR2 ANQGSEA. In DNA, the CDR3 is TGCAGCGCCCAGACAGATTCGGAGTTTCACGAGCAGTACTTC. This codes for CSAQTDSEFHEQYF.

The chain employs TRBV5-1 and TRBJ2-7; D uncertain. From germline, CDR1 is SGHRS and CDR2 YFSETQ. V gave up 5 bases and J gave up 2 bases, with 8 bases separating them. CDR3 length equals 12 residues. CDR3 nucleotide sequence: TGCGCCAGCAGGGGCCCGACCTACGAGCAGTACTTC. Protein: CASRGPTYEQYF.

This chain connects TRBV5-1 to TRBJ2-7, with unresolved D. Germline CDR1 is SGHRS and CDR2 is YFSETQ. Trimming shortened V by 4 bases and J by 0 bases, and 8 bases separated the two germline ends. The CDR3 spans 13 residues. CDR3 nucleotide sequence: TGCGCCAGCAGCCCCTCGAGCTCCTACGAGCAGTACTTC. Translated: CASSPSSSYEQYF.

The chain recombines TRBV18 with TRBJ2-7; the match to TRBD2 covers 11 bases. The J segment lost 6 bases and the V segment lost 6 bases, leaving 4 bases of the junction unmatched. The CDR3 runs 13 residues. Germline loops: CDR1 KGHSH, CDR2 LQKENI. CDR3 residues: CASSPGLAAEQYF. The CDR3 nucleotides are TGTGCCAGCTCGCCGGGACTAGCGGCCGAGCAGTACTTC.

The chain uses TRBV11-3 and TRBJ2-7; unclear D gene. The CDR3 extends over 12 amino acids. CDR1 and CDR2 (germline): SGHNT, YENEEA. V was trimmed by 0 bases and J by 6 bases, leaving 6 bases between them. CDR3 sequence: CASSLEVGEQYF. DNA of the CDR3: TGTGCCAGCAGCTTAGAGGTCGGCGAGCAGTACTTC. Based on the CDR3 plus reference TRBV11-3 and TRBJ2-7, the full variable domain is EAGVVQSPRYKIIEKKQPVAFWCNPISGHNTLYWYLQNLGQGPELLIRYENEEAVDDSQLPKDRFSAERLKGVDSTLKIQPAELGDSAVYLCASSLEVGEQYFGPGTRLTVT.

This sequence joins TRBV6-8 and TRBJ2-3; 9 bases are shared with TRBD1. The J segment lost 2 bases and the V segment lost 6 bases, leaving 9 bases of the junction unmatched. Germline V gene lookup returns CDR1 MNHGY and CDR2 SAAAGT. This CDR3 has 16 residues. The CDR3 coding sequence is TGTGCCAGCAGCGGTACAGGGGGCGCCGTCACAGATACGCAGTATTTT. It translates to CASSGTGGAVTDTQYF.

This chain joins TRBV7-8 and TRBJ1-2, with TRBD1 identical over 7 bases. The CDR3 is 17 residues long. Germline CDR1 reads SGHVS; CDR2 reads FQNEAQ. Trimming cost V 2 bases and J 6 bases; bases outside gene matches: 15. The CDR3 protein is CASSLPGGFRGRDGYTF. The CDR3 nucleotides are TGTGCCAGCAGCTTACCAGGGGGGTTTCGGGGGCGGGATGGCTACACCTTC.

The chain recombines TRBV6-1 with TRBJ1-5; tentatively, D is TRBD1 (6 bases). Trimming pared 5 bases from V and 4 bases from J, leaving 9 bases between. Germline V CDR1 and CDR2: MNHNS, SASEGT. The CDR3 extends over 13 amino acids. CDR3 sequence (DNA): TGTGCCAGCAGTAGGGGGTTGAATCAGCCCCAGCATTTT. Translated: CASSRGLNQPQHF.

The rearrangement joins TRBV2 to TRBJ2-7; a possible D gene is TRBD1 (5 bases). V dropped 9 bases and J dropped 3 bases, with 15 bases sitting between them. Germline-derived CDR1 and CDR2 are SNHLY and FYNNEI. This CDR3 has 13 amino acids. The CDR3 reads CARRTQLGYEQYF. The CDR3 nucleotides read TGTGCCAGACGGACACAGCTAGGCTACGAGCAGTACTTC.